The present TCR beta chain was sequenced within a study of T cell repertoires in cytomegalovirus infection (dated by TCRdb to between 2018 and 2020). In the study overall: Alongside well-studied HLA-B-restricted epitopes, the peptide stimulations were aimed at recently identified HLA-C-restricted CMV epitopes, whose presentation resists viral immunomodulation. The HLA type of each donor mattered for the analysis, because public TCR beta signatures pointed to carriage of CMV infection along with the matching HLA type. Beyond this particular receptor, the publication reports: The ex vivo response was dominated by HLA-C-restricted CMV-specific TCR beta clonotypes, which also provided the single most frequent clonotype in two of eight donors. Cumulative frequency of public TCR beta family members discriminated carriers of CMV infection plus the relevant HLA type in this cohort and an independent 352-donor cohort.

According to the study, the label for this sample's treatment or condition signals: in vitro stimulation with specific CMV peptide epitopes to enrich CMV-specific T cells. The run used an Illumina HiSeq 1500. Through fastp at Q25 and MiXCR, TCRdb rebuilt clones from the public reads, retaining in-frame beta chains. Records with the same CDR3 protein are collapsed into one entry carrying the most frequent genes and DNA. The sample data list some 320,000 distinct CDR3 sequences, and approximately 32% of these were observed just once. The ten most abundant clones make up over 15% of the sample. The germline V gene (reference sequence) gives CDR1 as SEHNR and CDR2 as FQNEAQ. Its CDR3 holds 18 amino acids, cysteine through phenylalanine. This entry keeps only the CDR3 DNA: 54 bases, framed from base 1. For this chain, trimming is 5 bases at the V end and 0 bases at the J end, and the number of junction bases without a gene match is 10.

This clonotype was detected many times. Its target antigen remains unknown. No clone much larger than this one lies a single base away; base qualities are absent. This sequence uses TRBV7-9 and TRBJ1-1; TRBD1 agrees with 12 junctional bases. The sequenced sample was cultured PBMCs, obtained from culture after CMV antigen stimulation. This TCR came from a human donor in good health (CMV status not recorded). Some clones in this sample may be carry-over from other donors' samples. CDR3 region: CASSPSGTGGWVNTEAFF. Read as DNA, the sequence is TGTGCCAGCAGCCCTTCCGGGACAGGGGGCTGGGTGAACACTGAAGCTTTCTTT.